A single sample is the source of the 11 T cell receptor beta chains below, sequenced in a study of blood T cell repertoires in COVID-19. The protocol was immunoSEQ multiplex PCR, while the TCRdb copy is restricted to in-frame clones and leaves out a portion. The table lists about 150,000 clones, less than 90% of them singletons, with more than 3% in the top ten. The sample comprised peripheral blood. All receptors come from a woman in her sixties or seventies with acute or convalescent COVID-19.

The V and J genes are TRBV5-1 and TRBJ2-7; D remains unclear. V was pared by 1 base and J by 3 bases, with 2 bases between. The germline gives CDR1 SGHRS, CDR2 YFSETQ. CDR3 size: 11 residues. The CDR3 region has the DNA TGCGCCAGCAGCTTGTACTACGAGCAGTACTTC. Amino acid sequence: CASSLYYEQYF. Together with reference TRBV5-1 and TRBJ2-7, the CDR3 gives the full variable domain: KAGVTQTPRYLIKTRGQQVTLSCSPISGHRSVSWYQQTPGQGLQFLFEYFSETQRNKGNFPGRFSGRQFSNSRSEMNVSTLELGDSALYLCASSLYYEQYFGPGTRLTVT.

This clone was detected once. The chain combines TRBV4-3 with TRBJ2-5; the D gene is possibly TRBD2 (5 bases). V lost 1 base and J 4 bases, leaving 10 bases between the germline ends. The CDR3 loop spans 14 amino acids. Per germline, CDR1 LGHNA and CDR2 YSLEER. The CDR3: CASSQGREGETQYF. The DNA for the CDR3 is TGCGCCAGCAGCCAAGGTCGTGAGGGAGAGACCCAGTACTTC.

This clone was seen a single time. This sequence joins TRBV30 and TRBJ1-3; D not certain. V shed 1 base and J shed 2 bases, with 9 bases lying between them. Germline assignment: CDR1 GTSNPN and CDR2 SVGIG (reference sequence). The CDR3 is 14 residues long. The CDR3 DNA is TGTGCCTGGAGTGCTTTTGTCCCTGGAAACACCATATATTTT. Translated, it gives CAWSAFVPGNTIYF.

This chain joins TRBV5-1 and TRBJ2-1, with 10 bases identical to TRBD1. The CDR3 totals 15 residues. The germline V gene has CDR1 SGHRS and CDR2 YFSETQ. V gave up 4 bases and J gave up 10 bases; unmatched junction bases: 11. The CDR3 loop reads CASSVRDRGSGEQFF. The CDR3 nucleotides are TGCGCCAGCAGCGTCCGGGACAGGGGATCGGGAGAGCAGTTCTTC.

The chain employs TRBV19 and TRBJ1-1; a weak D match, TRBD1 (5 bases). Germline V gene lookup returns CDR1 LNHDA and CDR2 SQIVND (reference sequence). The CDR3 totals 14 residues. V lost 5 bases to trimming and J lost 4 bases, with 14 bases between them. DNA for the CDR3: TGTGCCAGTAGTCCCCGGGGGGGAAGCACTGAAGCTTTCTTT. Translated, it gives CASSPRGGSTEAFF.

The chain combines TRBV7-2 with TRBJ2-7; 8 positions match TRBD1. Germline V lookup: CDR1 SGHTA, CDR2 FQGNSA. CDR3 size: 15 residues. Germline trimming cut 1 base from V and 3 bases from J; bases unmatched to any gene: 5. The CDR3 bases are TGTGCCAGCAGCTTAGACGCAGGGGGCTTCTACGAGCAGTACTTC. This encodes CASSLDAGGFYEQYF.

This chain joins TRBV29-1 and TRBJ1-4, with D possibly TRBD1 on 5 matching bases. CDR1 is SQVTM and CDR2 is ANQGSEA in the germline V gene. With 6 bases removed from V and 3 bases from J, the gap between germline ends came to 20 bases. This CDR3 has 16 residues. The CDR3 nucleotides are TGCAGCGTCCTCTTTAGGCGGGGGATACCTAATGAAAAACTGTTTTTT. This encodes CSVLFRRGIPNEKLFF.

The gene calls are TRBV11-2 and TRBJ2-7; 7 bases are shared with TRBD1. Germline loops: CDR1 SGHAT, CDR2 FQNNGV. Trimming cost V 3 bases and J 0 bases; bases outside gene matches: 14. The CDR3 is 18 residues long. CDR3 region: CASSFFSQGVGLSYEQYF. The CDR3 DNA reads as TGTGCCAGCAGCTTTTTCAGCCAGGGGGTAGGGCTCTCCTACGAGCAGTACTTC.

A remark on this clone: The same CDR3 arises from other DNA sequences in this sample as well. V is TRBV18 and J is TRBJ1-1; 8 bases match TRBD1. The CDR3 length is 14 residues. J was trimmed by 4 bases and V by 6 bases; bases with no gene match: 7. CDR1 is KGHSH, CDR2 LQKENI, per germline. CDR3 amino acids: CASSPSDRVTEAFF. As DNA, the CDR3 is TGTGCCAGCTCTCCTTCGGACAGGGTCACTGAAGCTTTCTTT.

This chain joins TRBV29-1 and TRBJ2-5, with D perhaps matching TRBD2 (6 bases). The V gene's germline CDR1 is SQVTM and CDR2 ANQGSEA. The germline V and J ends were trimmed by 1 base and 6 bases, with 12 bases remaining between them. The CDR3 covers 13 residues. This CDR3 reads CSVEGLAIKTQYF. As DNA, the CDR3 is TGCAGCGTTGAAGGGCTAGCGATAAAGACCCAGTACTTC.

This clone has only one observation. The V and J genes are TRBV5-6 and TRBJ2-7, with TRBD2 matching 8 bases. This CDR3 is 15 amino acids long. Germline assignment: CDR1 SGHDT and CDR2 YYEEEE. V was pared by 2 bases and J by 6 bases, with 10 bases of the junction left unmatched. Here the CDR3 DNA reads TGTGCCAGCAGCTTCACCGGGACTAGTGGGAGCGAGCAGTACTTC. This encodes CASSFTGTSGSEQYF.